The next 3 T cell receptor beta chains were all read from a single sample in a study of esophageal squamous cell carcinoma under preoperative chemotherapy. Time point defined: before preoperative PTX-NDP chemotherapy. TCRdb reprocessed the PCR reads with MiXCR, giving one entry per CDR3 protein. The data contain about 30,000 distinct CDR3 sequences, roughly 48% of them singletons. This sample was taken from a patient given preoperative chemotherapy. These receptors all stem from a human donor with esophageal squamous cell carcinoma. The donor label of this sample is uncertain.

This clonotype has just one count. One junction end disagrees with the germline gene, perhaps due to a read error. This chain connects TRBV7-8 to TRBJ2-5; D might be TRBD2 (5 bases). Germline CDR1 reads SGHVS; CDR2 reads FQNEAQ. The CDR3 runs 15 residues. The CDR3 protein is CSSGTSGLDQDIQYF. CDR3 DNA: TGTTCCAGCGGCACGAGCGGCCTAGACCAAGACATCCAGTACTTC.

This clonotype was seen at least ten times. This chain uses TRBV10-1 with TRBJ2-1; 7 nucleotides match TRBD1. This CDR3 spans 15 amino acids. V gave up 0 bases and J gave up 13 bases; unmatched junction bases: 12. Germline V lookup: CDR1 WNHNN, CDR2 SYGVQD (reference sequence). CDR3 protein: CASSESIDRVETQFF. For the CDR3, the DNA is TGCGCCAGCAGTGAGTCGATTGACAGGGTGGAGACCCAGTTCTTC.

A few counts support this clonotype. This chain links TRBV12-3 or TRBV12-4 with TRBJ2-1; the D is unclear. Trimming stripped 5 bases from V and 2 bases from J, with 10 bases between. This CDR3 region has 14 residues. The CDR3 reads CASSQSRAYNEQFF. CDR3 DNA: TGTGCCAGCAGTCAGTCCCGGGCCTACAATGAGCAGTTCTTC.